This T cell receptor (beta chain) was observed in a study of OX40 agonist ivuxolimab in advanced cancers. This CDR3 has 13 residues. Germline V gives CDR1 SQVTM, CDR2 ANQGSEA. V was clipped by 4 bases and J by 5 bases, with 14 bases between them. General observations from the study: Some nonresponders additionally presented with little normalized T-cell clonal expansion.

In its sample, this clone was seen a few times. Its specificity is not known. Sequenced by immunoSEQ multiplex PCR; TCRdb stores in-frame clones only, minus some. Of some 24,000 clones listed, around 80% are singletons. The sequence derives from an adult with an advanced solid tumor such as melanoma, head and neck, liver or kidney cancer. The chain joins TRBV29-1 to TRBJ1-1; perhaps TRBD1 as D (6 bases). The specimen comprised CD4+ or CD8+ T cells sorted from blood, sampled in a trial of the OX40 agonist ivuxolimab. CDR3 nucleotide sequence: TGCAGCGTTGGAGTACAGGGAGGGACTGAAGCTTTCTTT. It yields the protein CSVGVQGGTEAFF.